The clone carrying this T cell receptor (beta chain) was seen many times. Antigen unknown. The CDR3 loop spans 12 amino acids. V gave up 3 bases and J gave up 12 bases; unmatched junction bases: 7. Germline V gene data show CDR1 as LNHDA and CDR2 as SQIVND (reference sequence). This specimen belongs to a study of prognosis after radiotherapy for stage I lung cancer. In the study overall: In total, around 13 men and five to seven women took part as patients, aged roughly 50 to 95 with a median of approximately 76 years.

Two rounds of multiplex PCR amplified TCR beta CDR3 from genomic DNA. Amplification in first-round PCR relied on primers specific to each TRBV and TRBJ gene. Via MiXCR, TCRdb re-called the multiplex PCR reads, giving one row per CDR3 protein. The table shows about 51,000 distinct CDR3 sequences, with 30% to 35% occurring only once. Study outcomes and limitations: The study left the tumor specificity of the expanded TCR clones undetermined.

Sample: PBMCs, taken before or after stereotactic body radiation therapy (not recorded which). The clonotype comes from a donor aged 50 or older with non-small cell lung cancer. The V gene is TRBV19, the J gene TRBJ1-1; 7 nucleotides agree with TRBD1. DNA of the CDR3: TGTGCCAGTAGTATTAGGGACAGCACGTCTTTCTTT. Amino acids: CASSIRDSTSFF.